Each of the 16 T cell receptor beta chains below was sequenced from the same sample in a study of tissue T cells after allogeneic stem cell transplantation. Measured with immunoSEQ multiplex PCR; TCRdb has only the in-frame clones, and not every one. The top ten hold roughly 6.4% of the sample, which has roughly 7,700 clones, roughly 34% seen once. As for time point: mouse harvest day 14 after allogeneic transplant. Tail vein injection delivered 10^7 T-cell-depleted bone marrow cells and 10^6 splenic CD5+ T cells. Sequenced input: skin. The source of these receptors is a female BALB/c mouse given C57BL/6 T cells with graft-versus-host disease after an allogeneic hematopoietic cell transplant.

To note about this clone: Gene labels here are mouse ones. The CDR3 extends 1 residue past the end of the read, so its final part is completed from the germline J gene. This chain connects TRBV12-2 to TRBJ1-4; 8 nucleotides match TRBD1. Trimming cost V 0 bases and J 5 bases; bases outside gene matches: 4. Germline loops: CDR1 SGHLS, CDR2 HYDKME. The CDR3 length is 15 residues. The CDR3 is CASSLDRGGNERLFF. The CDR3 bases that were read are TGTGCCAGCTCTCTCGACAGGGGAGGAAACGAAAGATTATTT. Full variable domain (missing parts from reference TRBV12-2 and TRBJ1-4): NSGVVQSPRYIIKGKGERSILKCIPISGHLSVAWYQQTQGQELKFFIQHYDKMERDKGNLPSRFSVQQFDDYHSEMNMSALELEDSAVYFCASSLDRGGNERLFFGHGTKLSVL.

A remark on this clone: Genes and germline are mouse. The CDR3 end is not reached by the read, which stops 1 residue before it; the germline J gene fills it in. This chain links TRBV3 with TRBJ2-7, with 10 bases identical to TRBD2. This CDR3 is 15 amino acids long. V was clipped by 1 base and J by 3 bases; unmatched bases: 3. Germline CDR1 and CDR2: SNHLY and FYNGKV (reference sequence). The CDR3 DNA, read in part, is TGTGCCAGCAGCTTAGGAGGGACTGGGGTCTATGAACAGTAC. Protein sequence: CASSLGGTGVYEQY. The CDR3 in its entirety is CASSLGGTGVYEQYF.

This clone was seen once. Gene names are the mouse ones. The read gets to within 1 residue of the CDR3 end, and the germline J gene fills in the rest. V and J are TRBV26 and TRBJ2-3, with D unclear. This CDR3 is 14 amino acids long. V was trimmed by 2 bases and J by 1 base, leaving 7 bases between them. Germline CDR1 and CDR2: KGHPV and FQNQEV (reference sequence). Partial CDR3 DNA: TGTGCCAGCAGTCTGCCGGGAGGTGCAGAAACGCTGTAT. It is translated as CASSLPGGAETLY. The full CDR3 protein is CASSLPGGAETLYF.

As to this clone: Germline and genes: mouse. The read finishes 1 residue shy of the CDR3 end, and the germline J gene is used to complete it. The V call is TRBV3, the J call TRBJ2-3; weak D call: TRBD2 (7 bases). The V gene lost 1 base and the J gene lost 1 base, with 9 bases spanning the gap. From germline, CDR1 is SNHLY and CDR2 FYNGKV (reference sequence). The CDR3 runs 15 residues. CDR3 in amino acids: CASSLVGGGAETLYF. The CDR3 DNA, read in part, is TGTGCCAGCAGCTTAGTGGGGGGCGGTGCAGAAACGCTGTAT.

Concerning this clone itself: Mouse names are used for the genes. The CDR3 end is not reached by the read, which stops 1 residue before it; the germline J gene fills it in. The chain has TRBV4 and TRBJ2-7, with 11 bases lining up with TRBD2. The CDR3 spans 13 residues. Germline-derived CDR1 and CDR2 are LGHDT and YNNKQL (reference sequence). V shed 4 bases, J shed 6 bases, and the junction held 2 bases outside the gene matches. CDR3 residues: CASSLTGGGEQYF. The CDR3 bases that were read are TGTGCCAGCAGCTTGACTGGGGGGGGTGAACAGTAC.

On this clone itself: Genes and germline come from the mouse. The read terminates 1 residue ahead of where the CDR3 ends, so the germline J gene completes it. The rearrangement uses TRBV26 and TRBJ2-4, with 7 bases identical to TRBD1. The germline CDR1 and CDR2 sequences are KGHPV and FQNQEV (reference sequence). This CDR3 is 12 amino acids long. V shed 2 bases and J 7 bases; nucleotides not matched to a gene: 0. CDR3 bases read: TGTGCCAGCAGTCTGGACAGGGACACCTTGTAC. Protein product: CASSLDRDTLY. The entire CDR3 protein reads CASSLDRDTLYF.

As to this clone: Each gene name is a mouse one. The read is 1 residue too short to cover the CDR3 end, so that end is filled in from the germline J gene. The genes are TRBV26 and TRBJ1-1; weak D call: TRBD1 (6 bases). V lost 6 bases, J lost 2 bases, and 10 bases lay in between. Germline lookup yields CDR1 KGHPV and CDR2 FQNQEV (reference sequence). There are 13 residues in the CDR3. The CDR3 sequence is CASSRDTNTEVFF. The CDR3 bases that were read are TGTGCCAGCAGCCGGGACACTAACACAGAAGTCTTC.

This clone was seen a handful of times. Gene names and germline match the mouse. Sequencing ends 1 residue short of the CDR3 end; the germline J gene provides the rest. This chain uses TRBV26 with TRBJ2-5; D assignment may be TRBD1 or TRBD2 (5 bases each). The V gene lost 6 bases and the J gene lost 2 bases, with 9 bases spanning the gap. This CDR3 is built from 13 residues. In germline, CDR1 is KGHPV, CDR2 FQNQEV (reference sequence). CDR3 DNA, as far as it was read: TGTGCCAGCAGGGGGGTAGGCCAAGACACCCAGTAC. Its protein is CASRGVGQDTQY. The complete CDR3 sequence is CASRGVGQDTQYF.

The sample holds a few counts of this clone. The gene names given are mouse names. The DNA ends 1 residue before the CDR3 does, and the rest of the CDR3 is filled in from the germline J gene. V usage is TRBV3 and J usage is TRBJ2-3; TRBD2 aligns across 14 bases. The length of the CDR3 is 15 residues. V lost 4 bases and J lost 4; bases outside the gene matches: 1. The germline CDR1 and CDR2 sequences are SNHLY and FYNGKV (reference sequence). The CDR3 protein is CASSSGLGGPETLYF. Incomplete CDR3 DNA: TGTGCCAGCAGCTCGGGACTGGGGGGGCCAGAAACGCTGTAT.

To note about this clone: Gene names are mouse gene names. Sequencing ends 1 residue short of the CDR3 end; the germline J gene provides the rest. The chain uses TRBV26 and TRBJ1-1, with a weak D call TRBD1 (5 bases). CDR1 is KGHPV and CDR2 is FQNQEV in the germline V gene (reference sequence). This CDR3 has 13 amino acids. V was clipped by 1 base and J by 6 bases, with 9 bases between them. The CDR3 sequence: CASSLWGKAEVFF. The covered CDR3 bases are TGTGCCAGCAGTCTGTGGGGGAAGGCAGAAGTCTTC.

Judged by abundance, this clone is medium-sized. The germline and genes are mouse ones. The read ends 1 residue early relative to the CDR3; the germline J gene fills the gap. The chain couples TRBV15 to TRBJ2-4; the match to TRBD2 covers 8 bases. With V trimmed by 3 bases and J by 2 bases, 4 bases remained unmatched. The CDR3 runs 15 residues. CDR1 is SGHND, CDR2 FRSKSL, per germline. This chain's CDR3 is CASSLGGAVQNTLYF. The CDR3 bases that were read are TGTGCCAGCAGTTTGGGGGGGGCGGTTCAAAACACCTTGTAC.

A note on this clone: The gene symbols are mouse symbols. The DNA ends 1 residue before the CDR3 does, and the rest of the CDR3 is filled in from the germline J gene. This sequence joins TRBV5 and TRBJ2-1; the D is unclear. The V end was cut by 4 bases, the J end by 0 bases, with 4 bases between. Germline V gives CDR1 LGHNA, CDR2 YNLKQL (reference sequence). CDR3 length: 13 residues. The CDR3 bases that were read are TGTGCCAGCAGCCCCAATAACTATGCTGAGCAGTTC. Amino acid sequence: CASSPNNYAEQF. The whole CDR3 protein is CASSPNNYAEQFF.

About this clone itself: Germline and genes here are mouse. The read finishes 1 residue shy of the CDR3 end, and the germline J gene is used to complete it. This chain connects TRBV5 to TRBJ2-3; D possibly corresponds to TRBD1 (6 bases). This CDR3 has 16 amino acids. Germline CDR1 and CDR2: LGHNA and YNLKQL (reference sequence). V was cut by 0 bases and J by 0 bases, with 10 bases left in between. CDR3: CASSQEGTTSAETLYF. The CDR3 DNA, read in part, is TGTGCCAGCAGCCAAGAAGGGACAACTAGTGCAGAAACGCTGTAT.

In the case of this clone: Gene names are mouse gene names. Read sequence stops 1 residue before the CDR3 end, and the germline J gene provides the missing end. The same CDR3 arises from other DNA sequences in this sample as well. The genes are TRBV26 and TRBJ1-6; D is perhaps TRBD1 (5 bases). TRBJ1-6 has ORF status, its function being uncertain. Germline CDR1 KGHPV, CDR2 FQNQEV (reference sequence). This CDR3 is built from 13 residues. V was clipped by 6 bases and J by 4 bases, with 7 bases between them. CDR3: CASSDSYNSPLYF. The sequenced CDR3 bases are TGTGCCAGCAGCGACAGTTATAATTCGCCCCTCTAC.

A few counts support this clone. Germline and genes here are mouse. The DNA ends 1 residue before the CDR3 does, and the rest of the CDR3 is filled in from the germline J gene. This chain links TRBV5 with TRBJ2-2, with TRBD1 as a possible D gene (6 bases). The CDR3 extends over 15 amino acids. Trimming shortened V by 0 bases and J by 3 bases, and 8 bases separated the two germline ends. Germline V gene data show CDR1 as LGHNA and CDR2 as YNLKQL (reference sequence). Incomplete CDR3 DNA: TGTGCCAGCAGCCAAGAAGGGGGTCACACCGGGCAGCTCTAC. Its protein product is CASSQEGGHTGQLY. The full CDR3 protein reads CASSQEGGHTGQLYF.

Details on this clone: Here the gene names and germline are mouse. The CDR3 is CASSQTGREQYF. Incomplete CDR3 DNA: TGTGCCAGCAGTCAGACAGGGAGGGAACAGTAC. This chain uses TRBV26 with TRBJ2-7; 7 bases agree with TRBD1. The missing CDR3 end, 1 residue past where the read stops, is filled in from the germline J gene. Trimming removed 4 bases from V and 7 bases from J; junction bases left unmatched: 4. Germline V lookup: CDR1 KGHPV, CDR2 FQNQEV (reference sequence). This CDR3 region has 12 residues.